This TCR beta chain was identified in a study of blood T cell repertoires in COVID-19. Study information: Donors in the United States, Italy and Spain gave samples during acute or convalescent COVID-19. PBMCs, B-cell-depleted T cells, or T cells provided the cDNA or gDNA that made up the material.

CDR1 is KGHDR, CDR2 SFDVKD, per germline. Trimming at V came to 4 bases and at J to 7 bases, leaving 14 bases not matched to a gene. The CDR3 covers 17 residues. Original data processing: Amplification of reference gene primers was used by the study to estimate nucleated cell counts. Assay used: immunoSEQ multiplex PCR; TCRdb lists only in-frame clones, some missing. From that table come the V and J calls and clone size; the DNA was used to work out D and trimming. Of some 400,000 clones detected, 70% to 90% appear once; the ten largest clones hold about 2.1%. The sequenced sample was peripheral blood. This sequence joins TRBV24-1 and TRBJ2-1; 8 nucleotides line up with TRBD1. This receptor was taken from a woman aged 60 to 75 with COVID-19, enrolled during active disease. The CDR3: CATSDSSAQGAGNEQFF. The CDR3 DNA follows: TGTGCCACCAGTGACTCCTCGGCGCAGGGGGCCGGGAATGAGCAGTTCTTC.